This T cell receptor (beta chain) was documented in a study of beta chain features in type 1 diabetes. V gave up 7 bases and J gave up 8 bases, with 15 bases separating them. The germline V gene encodes CDR1 SQVTM and CDR2 ANQGSEA. CDR3 length equals 12 residues. About this clone itself: Its specificity is unknown.

Expressed TCRB transcripts were sequenced because the isolated RNA had all been reverse transcribed beforehand. Profiling relied on immunoSEQ multiplex PCR, and the TCRdb table lists in-frame clones only, not all of them. Of fewer than 200,000 clones detected, 9% to 12% appear once; the ten largest clones hold more than 0.45%. Study observations and caveats: A moderate, significant TCRB CDR3 shortening appeared in type 1 diabetes across four CD4+ subsets.

J is TRBJ2-1 and V is TRBV29-1; D might be TRBD2 (6 bases). The specimen was central memory CD4+ T cells from blood. The clonotype originates from a man in his thirties or forties with type 1 diabetes. CDR3 DNA: TGCAGCGCCCGTGCCCCGGGGGATGAGCAGTTCTTC. As protein: CSARAPGDEQFF.